This passage covers 14 T cell receptor beta chains from one sample sequenced in a study of cytomegalovirus exposure and HLA in healthy donors. Both 60 Vbeta primers and 13 Jbeta primers went into the PCR. TCRdb keeps only in-frame clones here, not all; method: immunoSEQ multiplex PCR. This table has just over 150,000 clones, 80% to 90% appearing once. The material sequenced was PBMCs. These TCRs come from a woman between 18 and 29 years old in good health and CMV-seronegative.

The V gene is TRBV4-2, the J gene TRBJ1-2; D remains unclear. The germline gives CDR1 LGHNA, CDR2 YNFKEQ. Trimming removed 1 base from V and 3 bases from J, with 12 bases in between. The CDR3 length is 15 residues. CDR3 region: CASSQGRQADYGYTF. CDR3 bases: TGTGCCAGCAGCCAAGGCAGGCAGGCTGACTATGGCTACACCTTC.

This clone was observed a few times. CDR3 DNA: TGTGCCAGTAGTAAGGGTCGGGAGCGGTGGGGGGAGCTGTTTTTT. It specifies CASSKGRERWGELFF. This chain joins TRBV19 and TRBJ2-2, with D possibly TRBD2 on 6 matching bases. This CDR3 spans 15 amino acids. Between the trimmed V and J ends, which lost 4 bases and 8 bases, there was a span of 17 bases. Germline lookup yields CDR1 LNHDA and CDR2 SQIVND (reference sequence).

The chain combines TRBV18 with TRBJ2-5; 8 bases are a match to TRBD2. The CDR3 covers 15 residues. Germline-derived CDR1 and CDR2 are KGHSH and LQKENI. The V and J ends lost 3 bases and 4 bases, in that order; junction bases with no gene match: 7. The CDR3 nucleotides are TGTGCCAGCTCACCCTCGGGGGGGCCGAGAGAGACCCAGTACTTC. Protein product: CASSPSGGPRETQYF.

CDR3 loop: CSVVGQAPRGGYTF. For the CDR3, the DNA is TGCAGCGTTGTGGGACAGGCTCCGCGGGGTGGCTACACCTTC. The chain has TRBV29-1 and TRBJ1-2, with TRBD1 matching over 8 bases. Trimming cost V 4 bases and J 7 bases; bases outside gene matches: 11. The CDR3 covers 14 residues. Germline V gene data show CDR1 as SQVTM and CDR2 as ANQGSEA.

This chain connects TRBV11-1 to TRBJ2-1; D is unclear. Germline CDR1 and CDR2: SGHAT and FQDESV (reference sequence). The CDR3 totals 12 residues. V dropped 2 bases and J dropped 7 bases, with 6 bases sitting between them. Here the CDR3 reads CASSLNINEQFF. CDR3 bases: TGTGCCAGCAGCTTAAACATTAATGAGCAGTTCTTC.

The rearrangement joins TRBV7-9 to TRBJ1-5, with 7 bases identical to TRBD1. Germline CDR1 SEHNR, CDR2 FQNEAQ (reference sequence). The CDR3 has 12 residues. Trimming removed 5 bases from V and 8 bases from J; junction bases left unmatched: 3. CDR3 sequence (DNA): TGTGCCAGCAGCCCACAGGGGAAGCCCCAGCATTTT. Amino acid sequence: CASSPQGKPQHF. Full variable domain (remainder filled in from reference TRBV7-9 and TRBJ1-5): DTGVSQNPRHKITKRGQNVTFRCDPISEHNRLYWYRQTLGQGPEFLTYFQNEAQLEKSRLLSDRFSAERPKGSFSTLEIQRTEQGDSAMYLCASSPQGKPQHFGDGTRLSIL.

This chain joins TRBV11-2 and TRBJ2-7, with 9 bases aligning to TRBD1. Per germline, CDR1 SGHAT and CDR2 FQNNGV. The V segment lost 5 bases and the J segment 5 bases; nucleotides outside the gene matches: 4. The CDR3 contains 13 residues. CDR3 in DNA: TGTGCCAGCAGCAGGGACAGGGTGCACGAGCAGTACTTC. Its protein product is CASSRDRVHEQYF. Complete variable domain (other parts from reference TRBV11-2 and TRBJ2-7): EAGVAQSPRYKIIEKRQSVAFWCNPISGHATLYWYQQILGQGPKLLIQFQNNGVVDDSQLPKDRFSAERLKGVDSTLKIQPAKLEDSAVYLCASSRDRVHEQYFGPGTRLTVT.

The gene calls are TRBV28 and TRBJ2-3; 9 nucleotides align to TRBD2. The CDR3 has 16 amino acids. From germline, CDR1 is MDHEN and CDR2 SYDVKM. With V trimmed by 6 bases and J by 0 bases, 7 bases remained unmatched. The CDR3 is CASRDSSGVSTDTQYF. The CDR3 nucleotides read TGTGCCAGCAGGGATTCTAGCGGGGTGAGCACAGATACGCAGTATTTT.

This clone was detected once. The V and J genes are TRBV5-8 and TRBJ2-5, with 8 bases matching TRBD1. The DNA end is a closer match to TRBJ2-7, so the J assignment may be wrong. The CDR3 is 18 residues long. Germline lookup yields CDR1 SGHTS and CDR2 YDEGEE. In DNA form, the CDR3 reads TGTGCCAGCAGCTTGGGTCTGATCAGGGGACAGGAGGACTACGAGCAGTACTTC. This codes for CASSLGLIRGQEDYEQYF.

The CDR3 spells CASSLSPNQPQHF. In DNA form, the CDR3 reads TGTGCCAGCAGCTTGAGCCCCAATCAGCCCCAGCATTTT. The V and J genes are TRBV5-5 and TRBJ1-5; D ambiguous. The ends were cut back, 1 base at V and 3 bases at J, with 5 bases in the middle. Germline V gene lookup returns CDR1 SGHKS and CDR2 YYEKEE (reference sequence). This CDR3 spans 13 amino acids.

The V call is TRBV12-1, the J call TRBJ1-5. TRBV12-1 is listed as a pseudogene. CDR3 length: 16 amino acids. For the CDR3, the DNA is TGTGCCACATATATCCGGGAGGACGGATGCAATCAGCCCCAGCATTTT. Its protein is CATYIREDGCNQPQHF.

With regard to this clone: The junction shows a germline mismatch at one end, possibly a read error. The V call is TRBV5-4, the J call TRBJ2-7, with 8 bases matching TRBD2. Germline V gives CDR1 SGHNT, CDR2 YYREEE (reference sequence). There are 17 residues in the CDR3. CDR3 nucleotides: TGTGCCAGCAGCGAGGAACTAGCGGACCTTTATGGGTACGAGCAGCACTTC. Amino acids: CASSEELADLYGYEQHF.

The chain uses TRBV13 and TRBJ1-1; D is unclear. In germline, CDR1 is PRHDT, CDR2 FYEKMQ (reference sequence). The ends were cut back, 2 bases at V and 0 bases at J, with 13 bases in the middle. The CDR3 runs 16 residues. The CDR3 DNA sequence: TGTGCCAGCAGCTTAAGCGGGCGGTGGATGAACACTGAAGCTTTCTTT. Translating it yields CASSLSGRWMNTEAFF.

V gene TRBV10-3 combines with J gene TRBJ2-7; no reliable D call. V was cut by 2 bases and J by 2 bases, with 10 bases left in between. Germline-derived CDR1 and CDR2 are ENHRY and SYGVKD. The CDR3 has 14 amino acids. CDR3 DNA sequence: TGTGCCATCAGTGAGGCACGAGGAGCCTACGAGCAGTACTTC. Protein product: CAISEARGAYEQYF.